These T cell receptor beta chains were read from a single sample in a study of blood T cell repertoires in COVID-19. TCRdb keeps only in-frame clones here, not all; method: immunoSEQ multiplex PCR. The table has about 120,000 clones, over 65% seen once. Sequencing was done on a sample of peripheral blood. Receptors were obtained from a man under 40 with acute or convalescent COVID-19. Both conserved end residues are part of each CDR3. The D gene is left open where the match is weak. Rows may omit the clone size; those that give it use once, few, many or a size class.

CDR3aa: CASRTRQGNQPQHF
CDR3nt: TGTGCCAGTAGGACTCGACAGGGGAATCAGCCCCAGCATTTT
abundance: .
j_gene: TRBJ1-5
d_gene: TRBD1
v_gene: TRBV19

CDR3aa: CAWSVLAEAFF
CDR3nt: TGTGCCTGGAGTGTACTTGCTGAAGCTTTCTTT
abundance: .
j_gene: TRBJ1-1
d_gene: .
v_gene: TRBV30

CDR3aa: CASSREGEQFF
CDR3nt: TGTGCCAGCAGCCGGGAGGGGGAGCAGTTCTTC
abundance: .
j_gene: TRBJ2-1
d_gene: TRBD2
v_gene: TRBV9

CDR3aa: CASSFGLAGIQETQYF
CDR3nt: TGTGCCAGCAGCTTCGGACTAGCGGGGATACAAGAGACCCAGTACTTC
abundance: .
j_gene: TRBJ2-5
d_gene: TRBD2
v_gene: TRBV5-8

CDR3aa: CASSKSGTGDEKLFF
CDR3nt: TGCGCCAGCAGCAAATCCGGGACAGGGGATGAAAAACTGTTTTTT
abundance: .
j_gene: TRBJ1-4
d_gene: TRBD1
v_gene: TRBV4-1

CDR3aa: CASRLTGGPSTDTQYF
CDR3nt: TGTGCCAGCAGGCTCACGGGGGGGCCTAGCACAGATACGCAGTATTTT
abundance: .
j_gene: TRBJ2-3
d_gene: TRBD2
v_gene: TRBV3-1/TRBV3-2

CDR3aa: CASSTGLAGNNEQFF
CDR3nt: TGTGCCAGCAGCACGGGACTAGCGGGAAACAATGAGCAGTTCTTC
abundance: .
j_gene: TRBJ2-1
d_gene: TRBD2
v_gene: TRBV13

CDR3aa: CASSLPEGGHNQPQHF
CDR3nt: TGTGCCAGCAGCCTTCCGGAGGGTGGCCACAATCAGCCCCAGCATTTT
abundance: .
j_gene: TRBJ1-5
d_gene: .
v_gene: TRBV3-1/TRBV3-2

CDR3aa: CASSPRQPPPQPQHF
CDR3nt: TGTGCCAGCTCACCCAGACAGCCTCCTCCTCAGCCCCAGCATTTT
abundance: once
j_gene: TRBJ1-5
d_gene: .
v_gene: TRBV18

CDR3aa: CASSMSSSGGNTGELFF
CDR3nt: TGTGCCAGCAGCATGAGCTCTAGCGGGGGAAACACCGGGGAGCTGTTTTTT
abundance: once
j_gene: TRBJ2-2
d_gene: TRBD2
v_gene: TRBV9

CDR3aa: CATSDGQGITDTQYF
CDR3nt: TGTGCCACCAGTGATGGACAGGGGATAACAGATACGCAGTATTTT
abundance: once
j_gene: TRBJ2-3
d_gene: TRBD1
v_gene: TRBV24-1

CDR3aa: CASSARPGQGSYNEQFF
CDR3nt: TGTGCCAGCAGCGCCCGACCGGGACAGGGTTCCTACAATGAGCAGTTCTTC
abundance: .
j_gene: TRBJ2-1
d_gene: TRBD1
v_gene: TRBV9

CDR3aa: CAHREGADTQYF
CDR3nt: TGTGCCCACCGGGAGGGCGCAGATACGCAGTATTTT
abundance: .
j_gene: TRBJ2-3
d_gene: TRBD2
v_gene: TRBV30

CDR3aa: CASSQGGTANYEQYF
CDR3nt: TGTGCCAGCAGCCAAGGGGGGACAGCAAACTACGAGCAGTACTTC
abundance: .
j_gene: TRBJ2-7
d_gene: TRBD1
v_gene: TRBV4-2

CDR3aa: CASSASDWEGNTIYF
CDR3nt: TGTGCCAGTAGTGCCTCGGACTGGGAGGGAAACACCATATATTTT
abundance: .
j_gene: TRBJ1-3
d_gene: .
v_gene: TRBV19

CDR3aa: CASSPASLAGGANEQFF
CDR3nt: TGTGCCAGCAGCCCAGCTTCACTAGCGGGAGGTGCAAATGAGCAGTTCTTC
abundance: .
j_gene: TRBJ2-1
d_gene: TRBD2
v_gene: TRBV3-1/TRBV3-2

CDR3aa: CASRDTHSGNTIYF
CDR3nt: TGTGCCAGTCGGGACACCCACTCTGGAAACACCATATATTTT
abundance: few
j_gene: TRBJ1-3
d_gene: .
v_gene: TRBV6-5

CDR3aa: CASSSGPYGYTF
CDR3nt: TGTGCCAGTAGTTCAGGGCCCTATGGCTACACCTTC
abundance: .
j_gene: TRBJ1-2
d_gene: .
v_gene: TRBV19

CDR3aa: CASSSLEGQGGETQYF
CDR3nt: TGTGCCAGCAGCTCCTTGGAGGGACAGGGGGGAGAGACCCAGTACTTC
abundance: .
j_gene: TRBJ2-5
d_gene: TRBD1
v_gene: TRBV7-8

CDR3aa: CASRSREDTEAFF
CDR3nt: TGTGCCAGCAGGTCACGGGAGGACACTGAAGCTTTCTTT
abundance: .
j_gene: TRBJ1-1
d_gene: .
v_gene: TRBV9

CDR3aa: CASSVGTGGYTEAFF
CDR3nt: TGTGCCAGCAGTGTTGGGACAGGGGGATATACTGAAGCTTTCTTT
abundance: .
j_gene: TRBJ1-1
d_gene: TRBD1
v_gene: TRBV2

CDR3aa: CASSEISNSGELFF
CDR3nt: TGTGCCAGCAGTGAAATTTCTAACTCCGGGGAGCTGTTTTTT
abundance: once
j_gene: TRBJ2-2
d_gene: .
v_gene: TRBV6-1

CDR3aa: CASSYSTGSEQYF
CDR3nt: TGTGCCAGCAGTTACTCGACGGGATCCGAGCAGTACTTC
abundance: .
j_gene: TRBJ2-7
d_gene: .
v_gene: TRBV6-2/TRBV6-3

CDR3aa: CSASTTRFIAKNIQYF
CDR3nt: TGCAGTGCTAGTACCACACGTTTTATAGCCAAAAACATTCAGTACTTC
abundance: .
j_gene: TRBJ2-4
d_gene: .
v_gene: TRBV20-1

CDR3aa: CASRPGQGPHQPQHF
CDR3nt: TGTGCCAGCAGGCCGGGACAGGGTCCGCATCAGCCCCAGCATTTT
abundance: .
j_gene: TRBJ1-5
d_gene: TRBD1
v_gene: TRBV6-5

CDR3aa: CASGAATNTEAFF
CDR3nt: TGTGCCAGCGGGGCGGCTACGAACACTGAAGCTTTCTTT
abundance: .
j_gene: TRBJ1-1
d_gene: .
v_gene: TRBV6-5

CDR3aa: CASSQSLQGANSPLHF
CDR3nt: TGCGCCAGCAGCCAGTCCTTACAGGGTGCTAATTCACCCCTCCACTTT
abundance: .
j_gene: TRBJ1-6
d_gene: .
v_gene: TRBV4-1

CDR3aa: CSATLGTGSTEAFF
CDR3nt: TGCAGCGCCACGCTCGGGACAGGGTCGACTGAAGCTTTCTTT
abundance: few
j_gene: TRBJ1-1
d_gene: TRBD1
v_gene: TRBV29-1

CDR3aa: CASSQDRGIGLTEAFF
CDR3nt: TGTGCCAGCAGCCAAGATCGAGGTATCGGGTTGACTGAAGCTTTCTTT
abundance: .
j_gene: TRBJ1-1
d_gene: .
v_gene: TRBV3-1/TRBV3-2